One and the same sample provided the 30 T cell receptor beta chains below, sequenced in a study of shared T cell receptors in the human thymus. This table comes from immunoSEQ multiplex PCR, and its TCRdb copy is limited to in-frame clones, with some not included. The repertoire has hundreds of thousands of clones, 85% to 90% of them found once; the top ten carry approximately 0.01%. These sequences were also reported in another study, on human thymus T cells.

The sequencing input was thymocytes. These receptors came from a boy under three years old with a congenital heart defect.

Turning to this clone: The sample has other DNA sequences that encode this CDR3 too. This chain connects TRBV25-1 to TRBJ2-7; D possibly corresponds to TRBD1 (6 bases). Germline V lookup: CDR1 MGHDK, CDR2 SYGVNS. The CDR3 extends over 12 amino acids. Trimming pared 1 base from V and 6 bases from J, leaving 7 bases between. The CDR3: CASSEWGREQYF. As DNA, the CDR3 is TGTGCCAGCAGTGAATGGGGGCGCGAGCAGTACTTC.

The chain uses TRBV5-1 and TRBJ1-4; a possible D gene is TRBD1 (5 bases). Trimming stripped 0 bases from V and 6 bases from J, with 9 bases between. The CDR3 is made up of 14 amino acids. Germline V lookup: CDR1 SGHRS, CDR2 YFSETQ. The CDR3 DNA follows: TGCGCCAGCAGCTTGGGCGGGGCGCATGAAAAACTGTTTTTT. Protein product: CASSLGGAHEKLFF. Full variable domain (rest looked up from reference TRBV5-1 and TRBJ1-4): KAGVTQTPRYLIKTRGQQVTLSCSPISGHRSVSWYQQTPGQGLQFLFEYFSETQRNKGNFPGRFSGRQFSNSRSEMNVSTLELGDSALYLCASSLGGAHEKLFFGSGTQLSVL.

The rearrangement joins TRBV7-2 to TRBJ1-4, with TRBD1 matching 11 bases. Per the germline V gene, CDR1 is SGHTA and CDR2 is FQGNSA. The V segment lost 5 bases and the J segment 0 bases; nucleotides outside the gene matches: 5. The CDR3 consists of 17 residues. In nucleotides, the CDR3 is TGTGCCAGCAGCGACCGGGACAGGGGGGCAACTAATGAAAAACTGTTTTTT. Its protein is CASSDRDRGATNEKLFF.

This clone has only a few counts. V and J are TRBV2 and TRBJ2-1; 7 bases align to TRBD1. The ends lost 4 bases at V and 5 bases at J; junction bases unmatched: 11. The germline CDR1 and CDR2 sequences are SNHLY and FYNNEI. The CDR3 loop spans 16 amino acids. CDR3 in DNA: TGTGCCAGCAGTGCAGAGAGCTTCCAGGGGGACAATGAGCAGTTCTTC. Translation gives CASSAESFQGDNEQFF.

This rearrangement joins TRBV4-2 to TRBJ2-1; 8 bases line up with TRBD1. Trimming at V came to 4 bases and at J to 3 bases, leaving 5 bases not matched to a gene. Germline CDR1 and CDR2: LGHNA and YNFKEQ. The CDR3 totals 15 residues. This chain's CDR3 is CASSLKDRGYNEQFF. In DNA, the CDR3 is TGTGCCAGCAGCCTCAAAGACAGGGGCTACAATGAGCAGTTCTTC.

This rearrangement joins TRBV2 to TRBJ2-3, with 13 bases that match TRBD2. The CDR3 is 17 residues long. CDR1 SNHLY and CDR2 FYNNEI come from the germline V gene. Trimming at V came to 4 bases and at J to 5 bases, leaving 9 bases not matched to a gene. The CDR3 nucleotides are TGTGCCAGCAGTGCTGGGACTAGCGGGGTCGTGGGAGATACGCAGTATTTT. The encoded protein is CASSAGTSGVVGDTQYF.

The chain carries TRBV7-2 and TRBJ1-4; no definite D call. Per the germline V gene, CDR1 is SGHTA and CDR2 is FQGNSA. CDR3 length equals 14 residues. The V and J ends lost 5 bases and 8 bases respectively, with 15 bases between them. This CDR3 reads CASSHGSPREKLFF. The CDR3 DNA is TGTGCCAGCAGCCACGGGAGTCCCCGGGAAAAACTGTTTTTT. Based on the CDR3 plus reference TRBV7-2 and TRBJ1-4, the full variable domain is GAGVSQSPSNKVTEKGKDVELRCDPISGHTALYWYRQSLGQGLEFLIYFQGNSAPDKSGLPSDRFSAERTGGSVSTLTIQRTQQEDSAVYLCASSHGSPREKLFFGSGTQLSVL.

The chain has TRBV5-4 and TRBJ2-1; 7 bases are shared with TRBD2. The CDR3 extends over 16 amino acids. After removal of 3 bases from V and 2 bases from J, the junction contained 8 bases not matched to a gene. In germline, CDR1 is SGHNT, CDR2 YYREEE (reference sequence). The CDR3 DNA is TGTGCCAGCAGCTCACCTAGCGGTTACGCCTACAATGAGCAGTTCTTC. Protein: CASSSPSGYAYNEQFF.

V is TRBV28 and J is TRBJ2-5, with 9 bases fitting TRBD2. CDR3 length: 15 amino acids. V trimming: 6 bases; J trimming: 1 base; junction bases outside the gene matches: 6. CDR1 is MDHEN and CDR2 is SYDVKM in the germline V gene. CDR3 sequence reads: CASSPRGGAQETQYF. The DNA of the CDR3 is TGTGCCAGCAGCCCCCGCGGGGGGGCCCAAGAGACCCAGTACTTC.

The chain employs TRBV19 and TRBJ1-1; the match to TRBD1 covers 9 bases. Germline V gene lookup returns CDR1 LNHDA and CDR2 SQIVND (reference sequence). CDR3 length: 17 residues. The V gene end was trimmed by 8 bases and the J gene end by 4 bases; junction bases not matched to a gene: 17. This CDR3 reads CASSGLRDRVLGTEAFF. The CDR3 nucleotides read TGTGCCAGTTCAGGTCTCCGGGACAGGGTTTTGGGCACTGAAGCTTTCTTT.

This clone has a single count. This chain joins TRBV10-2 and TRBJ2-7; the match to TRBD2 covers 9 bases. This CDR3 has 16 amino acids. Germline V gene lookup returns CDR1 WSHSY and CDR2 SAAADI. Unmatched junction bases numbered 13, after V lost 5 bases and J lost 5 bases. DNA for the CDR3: TGCGCCAGCAGTTGGGATAGCGGGAGAGGGGGGGACGAGCAGTACTTC. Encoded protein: CASSWDSGRGGDEQYF.

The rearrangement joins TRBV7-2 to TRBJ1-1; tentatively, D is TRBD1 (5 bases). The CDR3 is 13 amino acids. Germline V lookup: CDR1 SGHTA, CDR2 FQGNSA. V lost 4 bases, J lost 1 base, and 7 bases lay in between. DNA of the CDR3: TGTGCCAGCAGCTGGGACTCGAACACTGAAGCTTTCTTT. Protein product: CASSWDSNTEAFF.

The CDR3 is CASSQDRRLSDTQYF. As DNA, the CDR3 is TGCGCCAGCAGCCAAGATAGGCGGCTCTCGGATACGCAGTATTTT. V gene TRBV4-3 combines with J gene TRBJ2-3; no definite D call. Germline CDR1 and CDR2: LGHNA and YSLEER. Trimming shortened V by 0 bases and J by 6 bases, and 13 bases separated the two germline ends. CDR3 length: 15 residues.

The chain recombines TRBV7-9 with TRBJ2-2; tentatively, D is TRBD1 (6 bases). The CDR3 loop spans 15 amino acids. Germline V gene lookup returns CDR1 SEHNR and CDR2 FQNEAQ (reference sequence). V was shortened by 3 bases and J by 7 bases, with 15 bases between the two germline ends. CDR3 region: CASSFEGPRGGELFF. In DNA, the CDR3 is TGTGCCAGCAGCTTTGAAGGGCCCAGGGGCGGGGAGCTGTTTTTT.

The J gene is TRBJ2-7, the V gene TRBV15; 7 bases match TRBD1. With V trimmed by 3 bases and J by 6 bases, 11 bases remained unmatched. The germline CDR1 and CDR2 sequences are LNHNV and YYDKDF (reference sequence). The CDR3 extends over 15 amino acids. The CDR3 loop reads CATSRPQGLSREQYF. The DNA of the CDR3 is TGTGCCACCAGCAGGCCACAGGGGTTGTCTCGCGAGCAGTACTTC.

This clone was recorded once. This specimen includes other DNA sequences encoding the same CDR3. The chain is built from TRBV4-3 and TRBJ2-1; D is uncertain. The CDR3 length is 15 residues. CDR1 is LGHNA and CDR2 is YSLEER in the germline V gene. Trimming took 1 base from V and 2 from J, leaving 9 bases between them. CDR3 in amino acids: CASSQGASPYNEQFF. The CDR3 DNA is TGCGCCAGCAGCCAAGGGGCGTCACCCTACAATGAGCAGTTCTTC.

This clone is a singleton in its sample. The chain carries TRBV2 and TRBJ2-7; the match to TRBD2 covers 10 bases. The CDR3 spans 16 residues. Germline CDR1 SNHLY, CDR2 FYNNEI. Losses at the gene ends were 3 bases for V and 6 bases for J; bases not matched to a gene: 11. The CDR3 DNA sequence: TGTGCCAGCAGTGATACCCTAGCGGGAGTATCCAGCGAGCAGTACTTC. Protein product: CASSDTLAGVSSEQYF.

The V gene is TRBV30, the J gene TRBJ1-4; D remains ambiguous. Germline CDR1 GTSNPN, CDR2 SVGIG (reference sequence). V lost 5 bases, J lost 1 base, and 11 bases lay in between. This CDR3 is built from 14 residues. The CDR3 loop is CAWVERLTNEKLFF. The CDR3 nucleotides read TGTGCCTGGGTGGAGCGCCTAACTAATGAAAAACTGTTTTTT.

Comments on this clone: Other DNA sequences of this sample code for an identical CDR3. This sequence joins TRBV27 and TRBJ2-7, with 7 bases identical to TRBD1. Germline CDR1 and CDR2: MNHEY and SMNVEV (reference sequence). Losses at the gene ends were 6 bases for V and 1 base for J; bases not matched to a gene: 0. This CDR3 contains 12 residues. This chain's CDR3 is CASRDRSYEQYF. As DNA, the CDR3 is TGTGCCAGCAGGGACAGGTCCTACGAGCAGTACTTC.

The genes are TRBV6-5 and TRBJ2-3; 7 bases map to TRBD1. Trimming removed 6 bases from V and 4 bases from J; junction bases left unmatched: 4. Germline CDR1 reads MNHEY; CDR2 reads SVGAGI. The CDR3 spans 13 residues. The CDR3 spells CASRSTGADTQYF. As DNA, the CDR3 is TGTGCCAGCAGGTCAACAGGGGCAGATACGCAGTATTTT.

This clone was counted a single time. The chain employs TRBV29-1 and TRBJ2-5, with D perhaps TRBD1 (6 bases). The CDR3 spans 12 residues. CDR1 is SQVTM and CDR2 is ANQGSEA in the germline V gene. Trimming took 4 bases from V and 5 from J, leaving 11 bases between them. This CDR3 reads CSVGTVRETQYF. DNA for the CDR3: TGCAGCGTTGGGACAGTCCGGGAGACCCAGTACTTC.

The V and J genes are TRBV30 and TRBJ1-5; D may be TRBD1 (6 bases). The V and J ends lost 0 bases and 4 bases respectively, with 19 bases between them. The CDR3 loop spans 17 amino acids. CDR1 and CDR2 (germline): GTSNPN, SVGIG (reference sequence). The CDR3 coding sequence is TGTGCCTGGAGTGTACCCTGGACAGCGAGGGAAAATCAGCCCCAGCATTTT. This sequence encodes CAWSVPWTARENQPQHF.

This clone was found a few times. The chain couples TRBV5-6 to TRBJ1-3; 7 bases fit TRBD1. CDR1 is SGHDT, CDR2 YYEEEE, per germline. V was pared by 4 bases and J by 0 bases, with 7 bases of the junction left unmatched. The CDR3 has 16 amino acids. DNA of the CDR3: TGTGCCAGCAGCATGTGGGACAGAAACTCTGGAAACACCATATATTTT. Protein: CASSMWDRNSGNTIYF.

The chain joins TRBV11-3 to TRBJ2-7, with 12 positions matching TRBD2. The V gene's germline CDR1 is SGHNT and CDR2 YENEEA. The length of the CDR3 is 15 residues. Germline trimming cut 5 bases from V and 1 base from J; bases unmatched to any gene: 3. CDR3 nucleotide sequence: TGTGCCAGCAGCCCACTAGCGGGAGGATCCTACGAGCAGTACTTC. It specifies CASSPLAGGSYEQYF.

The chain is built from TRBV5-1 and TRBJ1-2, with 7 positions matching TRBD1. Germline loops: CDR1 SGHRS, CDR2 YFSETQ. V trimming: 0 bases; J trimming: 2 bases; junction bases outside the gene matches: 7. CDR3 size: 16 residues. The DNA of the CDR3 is TGCGCCAGCAGCTTGGGTTGTAGGGGGCGGAACTATGGCTACACCTTC. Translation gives CASSLGCRGRNYGYTF.

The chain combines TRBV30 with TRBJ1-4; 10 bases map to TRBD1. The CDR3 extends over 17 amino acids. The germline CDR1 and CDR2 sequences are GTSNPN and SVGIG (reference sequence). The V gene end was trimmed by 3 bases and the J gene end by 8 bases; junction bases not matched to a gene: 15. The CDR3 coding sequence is TGTGCCTGGAGGTTGGGACAGGGGCCGATCCGAGAGGAAAAACTGTTTTTT. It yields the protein CAWRLGQGPIREEKLFF. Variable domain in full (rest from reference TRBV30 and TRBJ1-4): SQTIHQWPATLVQPVGSPLSLECTVEGTSNPNLYWYRQAAGRGLQLLFYSVGIGQISSEVPQNLSASRPQDRQFILSSKKLLLSDSGFYLCAWRLGQGPIREEKLFFGSGTQLSVL.

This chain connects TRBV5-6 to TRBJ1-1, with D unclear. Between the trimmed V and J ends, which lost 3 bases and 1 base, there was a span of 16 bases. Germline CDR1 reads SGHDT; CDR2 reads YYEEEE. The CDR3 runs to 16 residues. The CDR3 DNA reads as TGTGCCAGCAGCTCGACACCCGGCAGCGGGAACACTGAAGCTTTCTTT. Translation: CASSSTPGSGNTEAFF.

CDR3 loop: CASSMAPGQGRIEKLFF. The DNA for the CDR3 is TGTGCCAGTAGTATGGCCCCCGGACAGGGGAGGATCGAAAAACTGTTTTTT. The V gene is TRBV19, the J gene TRBJ1-4, with TRBD1 matching 9 bases. This CDR3 has 17 amino acids. The trim removed 3 bases at V and 8 bases at J, leaving 13 bases unmatched. Per the germline V gene, CDR1 is LNHDA and CDR2 is SQIVND (reference sequence).

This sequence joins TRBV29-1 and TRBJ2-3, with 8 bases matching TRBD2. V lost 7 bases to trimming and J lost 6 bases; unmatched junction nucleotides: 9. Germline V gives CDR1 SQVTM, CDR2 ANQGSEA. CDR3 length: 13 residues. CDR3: CSATSGSTDTQYF. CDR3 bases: TGCAGCGCCACCAGCGGGAGTACTGATACGCAGTATTTT.

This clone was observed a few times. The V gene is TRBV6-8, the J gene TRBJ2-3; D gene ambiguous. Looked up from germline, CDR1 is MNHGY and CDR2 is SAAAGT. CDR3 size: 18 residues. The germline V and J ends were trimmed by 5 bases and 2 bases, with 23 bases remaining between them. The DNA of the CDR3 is TGTGCCAGCAGTAAGACTCCTCGGAATGGAAGCTTCACAGATACGCAGTATTTT. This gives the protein CASSKTPRNGSFTDTQYF.